This entry features one T cell receptor beta chain sequence. This clonotype appeared a single time. Its antigen remains undetermined. Being one base from a much bigger clone, this may be a read error. A constant-region primer and ProtoScript II reverse transcriptase were used to reverse-transcribe TCRbeta-specific cDNA from around 480 ng total RNA. The TCRbeta libraries were prepared through three rounds of nested multiplex PCR following a slightly modified ARM-PCR procedure. The first two PCR rounds used multiplex TRBV1-TRBV30 forward primers with a Cbeta reverse primer, each for roughly 10 cycles. A final 25-cycle PCR with Deep VentR polymerase added sample barcodes and Illumina adapters. Before sequencing, amplicons between 200 and 500 bp were purified from gel using a QIAquick gel extraction kit. An Illumina HiSeq 2500 was used to sequence the TCRbeta amplicons, generating 250-bp paired-end reads. As for how the authors treated the data: Quality trimming of reads was performed with Trimmomatic v0.33, and paired reads were merged with FLASH v1.2.11 so that full CDR3 sequences could be recovered. V, D and J germline segments were assigned to the rearranged TCRbeta sequences by MiGEC v1.2.1b. Clonotype statistics and Shannon-Wiener diversity indices were calculated with VDJtools v1.0.0. To reduce sampling bias, subsequent analyses other than the diversity analysis used only the 250 most abundant clonotypes in each sample. TCRdb reprocessed the public reads (quality trimming at Q25 with fastp, clone calling with MiXCR) and kept in-frame beta chains. Each entry is one CDR3 protein sequence, shown with its most common DNA and genes. These V and J calls derive from TCRdb rather than the authors' analysis. The sample data list approximately 64,000 distinct CDR3 sequences, and over 60% of these were observed just once. Roughly 40% of the sample comes from the top ten.

The record originates from a study of tumor-infiltrating lymphocytes in primary liver carcinoma (dated by TCRdb to about 2017). For the wider study: Of the five patients (three men and two women, aged 30 to 69 years), four had hepatocellular carcinoma and one had combined HCC and intrahepatic cholangiocarcinoma. The five patients had tumors of stage T1-T3 N0M0, with maximum diameters ranging from roughly 4.2 to 11 cm. Each sample produced about 3.5 to 7.5 million productive TCRbeta reads, and read depth showed no significant difference between tissue types. High reproducibility was observed for the technical replicate repertoires, with mean shared-clone rates approximately 0.9 and correlation coefficients above 0.95. A total of roughly 35 specimens from 5 patients, comprising some 25 tumor regions, 5 adjacent noncancerous liver tissues and 5 peripheral blood samples, were covered by TCRbeta repertoire sequencing. To link TCRbeta repertoire diversity to the local molecular phenotype, the 20 to 25 tumor region samples were profiled with Agilent mRNA microarrays. The study combined TCRbeta repertoire sequencing, expression microarrays and whole-exome sequencing across five regions of each liver tumor, with adjacent normal tissue and blood.

Without any cell sorting, total RNA and DNA were co-extracted from about 20-30 mg of bulk tissue using the AllPrep DNA/RNA mini kit. Surgical resection was performed in China between late 2015 and March 2016 on four to six patients with histopathologically diagnosed primary liver carcinoma. At the time of sampling, the patients had chronic HBV infection and had not received any treatment. Each tumor was sampled at five spatially separated regions: the superior, inferior, left-lateral and right-lateral poles and the tumor centre. More than 75% viable tumor cells were found by histology in every tumor sample. Fresh tumor and adjacent tissue pieces were bisected, with one half stored in RNAlater at -80 degrees C and the other half sent for histology. As encoded in the germline V gene, CDR1 is MNHEY while CDR2 is SVGAGI. Including the terminal cysteine and phenylalanine, the CDR3 comprises 15 residues. Just the 45-base CDR3 DNA is kept, in frame starting at base 1. V is shortened by 0 bases, J by 3 bases, and the region joining them spans 11 bases.

On the study overall, not on this receptor specifically: Repertoire overlap was found to be higher between tumor regions (mean around 35%) than between tumor-adjacent (around 17%) or tumor-blood (around 15%) pairs, consistent with antigen-driven expansion. Because sequencing covered only the TCR beta chain and unpaired alpha chains were not captured, true repertoire diversity is likely underestimated. Bulk unsorted samples precluded comparing CD4+ and CD8+ T cell repertoires. A significantly larger repertoire fraction was made up by the top 250 clones in tumors than in blood (p = 0.039). The study included only five or six patients, and the authors note findings should be validated in a larger study. Only roughly 7-25% of top clones appeared in all five regions of a tumor, which suggests that tumor-infiltrating T cells are spatially heterogeneous.

This clonotype originated in a man aged 35 to 55 with primary liver carcinoma and hepatitis B virus infection. What was sequenced was liver tumor tissue from sampling region 4. Per the publication, the cell subset or site label means: tumor region T4, right-lateral pole. The chain links TRBV6-5 with TRBJ1-1; perhaps TRBD1 is the D gene, with 5 bases matching. The CDR3 region reads CASSYSGVIDTEAFF. The nucleotides are TGTGCCAGCAGTTACTCGGGGGTGATTGACACTGAAGCTTTCTTT.